This T cell receptor (beta chain) was identified during a study of T cells in Graves' hyperthyroidism and ophthalmopathy. Study overall: Any treatment followed the collection of peripheral blood at initial diagnosis.

Amplification of TCR beta CDR3 regions was performed using RNA transcripts as template. Primed by the HTBI set, a first-round RT-PCR was run on the TCR CDR3. Each CDR3 protein gets one entry after TCRdb re-called the multiplex PCR reads with MiXCR. The sample yields fewer than 900,000 distinct CDR3 sequences, 16% seen once. General study results and limits: Peripheral blood also featured most of the thyroid clonotypes expanded above 0.001.

CDR1 and CDR2 (germline): KGHSH, LQKENI. The CDR3 runs 15 residues. Trimming took 6 bases from V and 5 from J; bases not matched to a gene: 10. This clonotype was recorded a few times. The antigen is not known. This TCR was recovered from a man younger than 30 with Graves' hyperthyroidism. J is TRBJ2-1 and V is TRBV18; TRBD1 aligns across 7 bases. What was sequenced was blood. The CDR3 reads CASSLLGTVNNEQFF. The CDR3 DNA reads as TGTGCCAGCTCCCTACTCGGGACAGTAAACAATGAGCAGTTCTTC. The complete variable domain, with remaining parts taken from reference TRBV18 and TRBJ2-1, reads NAGVMQNPRHLVRRRGQEARLRCSPMKGHSHVYWYRQLPEEGLKFMVYLQKENIIDESGMPKERFSAEFPKEGPSILRIQQVVRGDSAAYFCASSLLGTVNNEQFFGPGTRLTVL.